The present T cell receptor (beta chain) was sequenced within a study of breast tumors, draining lymph nodes, adjacent tissues. TCRdb processed the multiplex PCR reads anew with MiXCR; each CDR3 protein has one entry. The repertoire holds some 140,000 distinct CDR3 sequences, approximately 22% seen once, with 2.2% in the top ten. The lymph nodes were axillary draining lymph nodes from breast cancer patients. This CDR3 comprises 14 residues. The V gene lost 0 bases and the J gene lost 1 base, with 8 bases spanning the gap. Germline V gene data show CDR1 as SGHRS and CDR2 as YFSETQ. General observations from the study: That most tumor T cells come from lymph nodes remained unproven. Compared with basal-like, luminal-like tumors shared significantly more repertoire with nontumor tissue. Tumor repertoires ranked between lymph nodes and nontumor tissue in diversity, with V and J gene preferences.

This clonotype was recorded many times. Its antigen is undetermined. This rearrangement joins TRBV5-1 to TRBJ2-7, with TRBD2 as a possible D gene (6 bases). The TCR originated in a female donor with breast cancer. Some clones in this sample may be carry-over from other donors' samples. The sample consisted of axillary lymph node tissue. The CDR3 DNA is TGCGCCAGCAGCTTGGAAAGCGGGTCCTACGAGCAGTACTTC. As protein: CASSLESGSYEQYF.